This TCR beta chain was identified during a study of blood T cell repertoires in COVID-19. Overall study: From T cells, B-cell-depleted T cells, or PBMCs came the material, which was cDNA or gDNA.

Sequenced by immunoSEQ multiplex PCR; TCRdb stores in-frame clones only, minus some. The data contain approximately 72,000 clones, approximately 88% of them singletons. V lost 5 bases to trimming and J lost 1 base, with 8 bases between them. The CDR3 is 13 residues long. CDR1 MRHNA and CDR2 SNTAGT come from the germline V gene. The source of this sequence is a man over 45 with active COVID-19. The sequenced sample consisted of peripheral blood. The chain is built from TRBV6-4 and TRBJ1-1; no definite D call. CDR3 bases: TGTGCCAGCAGTCCCGGGTCGAACACTGAAGCTTTCTTT. This codes for CASSPGSNTEAFF.